This TCR beta chain derives from a study of metastatic and nonmetastatic thyroid tumors. The study, taken as a whole, reports: Reports indicated that malignant thyroid tumors showed significantly higher TCR beta diversity than benign nodules did, in blood and tumor.

This clone rates as medium-sized (0.01 to 0.1%). Its antigen is not known. TCRdb re-analyzed the PCR reads using MiXCR. The data show about 23,000 clones, around 21% seen once. All patients reached thyroid surgery having received no treatment beforehand. There are 13 residues in the CDR3. In germline, CDR1 is MNHEY, CDR2 SVGEGT. Trimming took 7 bases from V and 0 from J, leaving 9 bases between them. This clonotype was obtained from a female donor with papillary thyroid cancer or a benign thyroid nodule (not recorded which). Some clones in this sample may be carry-over from other donors' samples. The gene calls are TRBV6-2 or TRBV6-3 and TRBJ2-5; D unclear. Sequenced: blood. The CDR3 coding sequence is TGTGCCAGCACCGAAAGGTACCAAGAGACCCAGTACTTC. Residues: CASTERYQETQYF.